This TCR beta chain emerged from a study of identical twins' blood T cells. Germline assignment: CDR1 SGHNT and CDR2 YYREEE (reference sequence). V was pared by 3 bases and J by 2 bases, with 11 bases between. The CDR3 is 14 amino acids. One entry per CDR3 protein, called by TCRdb with MiXCR from the 5' RACE reads. Here the sample spans 300,000 to 450,000 distinct CDR3 sequences, over 25% being singletons. Material for sequencing was PBMCs. The source of this sequence is a woman aged 18-49 years in good health. The gene calls are TRBV5-4 and TRBJ1-1; D is perhaps TRBD1 (5 bases). CDR3 amino acids: CASSYGALNTEAFF. CDR3 nucleotide sequence: TGTGCCAGCAGCTACGGGGCGCTTAACACTGAAGCTTTCTTT. The full variable domain, with the rest looked up from reference TRBV5-4 and TRBJ1-1, is ETGVTQSPTHLIKTRGQQVTLRCSSQSGHNTVSWYQQALGQGPQFIFQYYREEENGRGNFPPRFSGLQFPNYSSELNVNALELDDSALYLCASSYGALNTEAFFGQGTRLTVV.